This T cell receptor (beta chain) was sequenced during a study of regulatory T cells in long-lasting Graves disease (dated by TCRdb to the early 2020s). Regarding the research as a whole: Patients with newly diagnosed Graves' disease had been on antithyroid drugs for under 3 months. Persistent Graves' disease patients were compared with newly diagnosed Graves' disease patients by peripheral blood TCR sequencing and RNA sequencing. The study took place in China and was registered as a clinical trial. A total of about 33 samples underwent TCR sequencing, from 13 patients with persistent Graves' disease and 20 or so patients with newly diagnosed Graves' disease. Study-wide findings and limitations: TRBV28, TRBJ1-2 and TRBJ2-5 were preferentially used in persistent disease, while TRBV20-1 and TRBJ2-1 were favored in newly diagnosed disease. The authors noted that the small sample size was a limitation that may lower accuracy. More public clonotypes were shared among persistent patients (around 3,000) than among newly diagnosed patients (roughly 1,000). Only peripheral blood was studied, because thyroid tissue, the primary lesion, was inaccessible. Compared with newly diagnosed patients, patients with persistent Graves' disease had lower TCR Shannon entropy and fewer highly expanded clones, which suggests clonal expansion. Only the TCR beta chain was sequenced and analyzed.

In the paper's terms, the time point label means: newly diagnosed GD, antithyroid drugs for less than 3 months. For both TCR sequencing and RNA sequencing, RNA was extracted from PBMCs using TRIzol. The diagnosis of Graves' disease followed American Thyroid Association guidelines. The patients came from an endocrinology department in Xi'an, China. Each patient gave approximately 10 milliliters of peripheral blood, collected in an EDTA anticoagulant tube. Ficoll Paque Plus density gradient separation was used to isolate PBMCs, and no further T cell sorting was performed. RNA quality was checked with an Agilent 2100 Bioanalyzer and agarose gel, and concentration with a NanoDrop 2000. This clonotype was found many times. Its antigen is currently not known. No base quality information exists; no much larger clone differs at one position. V and J are truncated by 4 bases and 2 bases respectively, leaving an intervening sequence of 13 bases. Looking up the germline V gene yields CDR1 KGHDR and CDR2 SFDVKD. The CDR3 starts with the cysteine, ends with the phenylalanine, and has 15 residues. Left in the record is the CDR3 DNA by itself, 45 bases read in frame from the first base.

Library construction relied on multiplex PCR. For sequencing, an Illumina HiSeq 4000 was employed. TCR beta libraries were built with iRepertoire HTBI primers and Arm-PCR amplification of CDR3 regions. PCR products were gel purified before sequencing. The paper's processing steps were these. A total of fewer than 80 TRBV and more than twelve TRBJ segments were identified across samples and were used for gene usage analysis of CDR3 amino acid clonotypes. Filtered high-quality paired reads were merged into contigs using COPE and FqMerger. BLAST was used to align contigs to IMGT TRBV, TRBD and TRBJ reference genes, and CDR3 was defined according to IMGT. Highly expanded clones were defined as clonotypes with a frequency above 0.1%. Shannon entropy served as the measure of repertoire diversity, while the Gini coefficient captured V-J evenness. A clonotype was considered public if more than one individual shared it. TCRdb handled the public reads itself, with Q25 trimming in fastp and clone calling in MiXCR, and kept productive beta chains. Rows with one shared CDR3 protein collapse into an entry with the most common genes and DNA. Here the V and J calls rest on TCRdb's processing, not on the authors' analysis. The sample includes approximately 540,000 distinct CDR3 sequences, with about 11% observed a single time. Of the sample, almost 9% falls within the top ten clones.

These data were likewise used in another study, on T cells in Graves' hyperthyroidism and ophthalmopathy. According to the second study: Stable Graves' hyperthyroidism was defined as the absence of progression to ophthalmopathy over 18 months of follow-up. Hyperthyroidism patients were aged 18 to 65 years and newly diagnosed, with disease duration of less than 2 months. Patients with uncontrolled infections, other autoimmune diseases, pregnancy or lactation were excluded. Diagnoses were based on clinical symptoms, serum thyroxine and TRAb, thyroid ultrasound and orbital computed tomography. The first round of RT-PCR for the TCR CDR3 was performed with the HTBI primer set and the Qiagen OneStep RT-PCR kit. Most expanded thyroid clonotypes (frequency above 0.001) were also detected in blood, a finding suggesting that blood repertoires may reflect thyroid immune responses. A 13 V-J signature model separated ophthalmopathy from stable hyperthyroidism, with approximately 87% sensitivity and 81.08% specificity in cross-validation and 80%/75% in testing. In validation, progression to ophthalmopathy was predicted by the model with 55% to 71% sensitivity and around 75% specificity, a median of approximately 6.5 months before onset. TCR V-J signatures able to tell the groups apart were searched for in a discovery cohort of 100 patients, of whom under 45 had Graves' ophthalmopathy and around 57 had stable Graves' hyperthyroidism. Prospective prediction of ophthalmopathy was tested in an independent validation cohort of under 20 hyperthyroidism patients and 17 patients who later progressed to ophthalmopathy. The approximately 100 discovery patients were randomly divided into training and test sets at a 7:3 ratio. The study also compared thyroid tissue and blood T-cell repertoires from 6 or 7 Graves' hyperthyroidism patients. Once sampling was done, hyperthyroidism patients were given methimazole at a starting dose of 30 mg daily, whereas ophthalmopathy patients were given high-dose intravenous methylprednisolone. Libraries were constructed in a second round of multiplex PCR, after which size selection and purification were performed. Libraries were sequenced paired-end with 100 bp reads on an Illumina HiSeq2000. SOAPnuke was used to process the raw data, removing reads that contained adapters or uncalled bases, had a mean Phred below 15, or lacked an exact match to the constant primer or identifier. High-quality paired reads were merged using COPE v1.2.5, and each unique nucleotide sequence was defined as a clonotype. MiTCR v1.1 was used to align the clonotypes against IMGT TRBV, TRBD and TRBJ reference segments. Analysis was restricted to V-J combinations with a frequency above 0.0001, which covered roughly 99% of repertoires. A TCS score was defined as the ratio of F50 (clonal expansion) to E x V (chaos), with BLOSUM62-based TCRdist applied between CDR3 peptides within each V-J. Welch's t-statistics and random forest reduced roughly 500 V-J features to 13, which were used in a naive Bayes classifier (R e1071). Sample size was not statistically predetermined, and blinding of investigators to group allocation was not performed. TCR Vbeta CDR3 sequencing of 135 peripheral blood samples (roughly 41 ophthalmopathy, around 80 hyperthyroidism and approximately 17 progressor patients) is reported in the paper.

The chain links TRBV24-1 with TRBJ1-1; the best D guess is TRBD1, with 6 bases matching. Sample: peripheral blood mononuclear cells (PBMCs), taken at new diagnosis, from a patient treated with antithyroid drugs. This TCR was sampled from a woman between 25 and 40 years old with Graves disease. Donor details come from another sample of the same person, matched by shared clones. The sequence in DNA is TGTGCCACCAGTGAGGCGGGACACGGTAACACTGAAGCTTTCTTT. Its protein reads: CATSEAGHGNTEAFF.